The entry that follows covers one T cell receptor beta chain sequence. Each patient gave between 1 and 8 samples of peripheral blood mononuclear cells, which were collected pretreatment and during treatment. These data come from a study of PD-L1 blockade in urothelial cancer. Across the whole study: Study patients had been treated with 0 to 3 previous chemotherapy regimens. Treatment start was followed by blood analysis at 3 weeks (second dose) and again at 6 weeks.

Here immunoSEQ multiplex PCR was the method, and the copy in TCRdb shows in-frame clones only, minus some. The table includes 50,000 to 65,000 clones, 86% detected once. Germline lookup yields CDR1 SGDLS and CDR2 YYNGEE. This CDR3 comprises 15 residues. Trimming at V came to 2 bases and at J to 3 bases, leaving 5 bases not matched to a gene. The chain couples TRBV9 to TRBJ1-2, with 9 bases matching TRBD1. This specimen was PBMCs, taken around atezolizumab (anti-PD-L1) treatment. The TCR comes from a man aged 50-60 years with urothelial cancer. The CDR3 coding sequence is TGTGCCAGCAGCGTTGGGACAGGGAGGGACTATGGCTACACCTTC. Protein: CASSVGTGRDYGYTF.